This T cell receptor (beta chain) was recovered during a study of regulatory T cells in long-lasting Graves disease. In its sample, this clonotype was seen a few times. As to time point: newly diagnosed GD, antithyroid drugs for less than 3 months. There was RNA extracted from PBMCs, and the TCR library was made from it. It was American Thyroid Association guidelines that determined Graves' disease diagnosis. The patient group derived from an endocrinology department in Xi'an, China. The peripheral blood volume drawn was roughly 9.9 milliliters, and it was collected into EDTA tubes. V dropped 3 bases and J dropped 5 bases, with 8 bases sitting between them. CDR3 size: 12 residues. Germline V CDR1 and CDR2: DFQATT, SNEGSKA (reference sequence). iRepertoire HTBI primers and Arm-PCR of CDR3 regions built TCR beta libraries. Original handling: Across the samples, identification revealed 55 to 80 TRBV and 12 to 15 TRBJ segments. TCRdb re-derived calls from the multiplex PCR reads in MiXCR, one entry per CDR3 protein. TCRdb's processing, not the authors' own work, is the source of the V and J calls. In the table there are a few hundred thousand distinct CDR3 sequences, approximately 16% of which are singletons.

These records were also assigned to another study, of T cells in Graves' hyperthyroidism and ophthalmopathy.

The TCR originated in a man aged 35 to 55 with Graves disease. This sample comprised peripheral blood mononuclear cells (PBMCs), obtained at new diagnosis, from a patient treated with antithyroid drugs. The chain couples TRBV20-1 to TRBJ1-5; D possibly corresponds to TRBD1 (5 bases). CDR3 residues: CSARLGDQPQHF. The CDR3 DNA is TGCAGTGCTAGGTTGGGGGATCAGCCCCAGCATTTT.